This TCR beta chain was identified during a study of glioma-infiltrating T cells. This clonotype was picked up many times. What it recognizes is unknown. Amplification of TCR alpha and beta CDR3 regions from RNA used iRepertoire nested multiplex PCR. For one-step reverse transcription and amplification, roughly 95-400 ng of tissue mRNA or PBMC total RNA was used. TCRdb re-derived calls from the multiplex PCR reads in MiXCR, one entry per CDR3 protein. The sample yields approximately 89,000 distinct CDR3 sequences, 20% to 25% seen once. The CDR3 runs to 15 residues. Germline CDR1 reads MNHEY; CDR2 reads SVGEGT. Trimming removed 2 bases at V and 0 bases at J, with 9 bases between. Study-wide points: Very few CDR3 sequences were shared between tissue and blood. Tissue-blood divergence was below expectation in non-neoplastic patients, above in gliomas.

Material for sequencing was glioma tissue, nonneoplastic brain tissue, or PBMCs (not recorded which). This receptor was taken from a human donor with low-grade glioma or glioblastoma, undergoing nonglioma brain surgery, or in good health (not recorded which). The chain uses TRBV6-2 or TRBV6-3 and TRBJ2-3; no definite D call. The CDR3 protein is CASSYSPESTDTQYF. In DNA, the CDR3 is TGTGCCAGCAGTTACAGCCCGGAAAGCACAGATACGCAGTATTTT.